Each of the 21 T cell receptor beta chains below was sequenced from the same sample in a study of control samples from healthy donors and cancer patients. Sequencing was performed with immunoSEQ multiplex PCR; in TCRdb, only in-frame clones are kept and a portion is missing. The sample consists of roughly 200,000 clones, roughly nine tenths of them appearing once. The sequenced material came from blood. The source of these receptors is a man aged 30-40 years in good health.

The rearrangement uses TRBV5-6 and TRBJ1-1, with D unclear. In germline, CDR1 is SGHDT, CDR2 YYEEEE. This CDR3 contains 12 residues. Trimming took 0 bases from V and 4 from J, leaving 4 bases between them. CDR3 in DNA: TGTGCCAGCAGCTTGGTGGGCACTGAAGCTTTCTTT. It yields the protein CASSLVGTEAFF. Supplemented by reference TRBV5-6 and TRBJ1-1, the full variable domain reads DAGVTQSPTHLIKTRGQQVTLRCSPKSGHDTVSWYQQALGQGPQFIFQYYEEEERQRGNFPDRFSGHQFPNYSSELNVNALLLGDSALYLCASSLVGTEAFFGQGTRLTVV.

This sequence joins TRBV1 and TRBJ1-4; the D call TRBD1 from the table was never checked on the DNA. TRBV1 constitutes a pseudogene. The CDR3 spans 16 residues. CDR3 bases: TGCACCAGCAGCCAAGTTCAGGCCCCAACTAATGAAAAACTGTTTTTT. Protein sequence: CTSSQVQAPTNEKLFF.

This sequence joins TRBV11-3 and TRBJ1-2; D remains unclear. This CDR3 is built from 16 residues. V shed 5 bases and J shed 0 bases, with 16 bases lying between them. Germline V gives CDR1 SGHNT, CDR2 YENEEA. The CDR3 region has the DNA TGTGCCAGCAGCCTCCGAGGCACAGCCACTAACTATGGCTACACCTTC. Residues: CASSLRGTATNYGYTF.

The chain uses TRBV10-3 and TRBJ1-1; D unresolved. The length of the CDR3 is 14 residues. Trimming cost V 6 bases and J 0 bases, with 11 bases left between them. From germline, CDR1 is ENHRY and CDR2 SYGVKD. CDR3 amino acids: CAIREENMNTEAFF. DNA of the CDR3: TGTGCCATCAGGGAGGAAAACATGAACACTGAAGCTTTCTTT.

This sequence joins TRBV11-3 and TRBJ1-1; D is ambiguous. Deletions cut 5 bases from V and 1 base from J, with 8 bases between. This CDR3 spans 13 amino acids. Germline values: CDR1 SGHNT, CDR2 YENEEA. The CDR3 is CASSIQRNTEAFF. In nucleotides, the CDR3 is TGTGCCAGCAGCATACAGAGGAACACTGAAGCTTTCTTT.

This chain uses TRBV13 with TRBJ2-7, with TRBD1 matching 8 bases. Germline V gene sequence: CDR1 PRHDT, CDR2 FYEKMQ (reference sequence). The CDR3 is 15 amino acids. J lost 5 bases, V lost 5 bases, and 11 bases had no gene match. DNA for the CDR3: TGTGCCAGCAGCCCTAGGACAGGGAAGGGTCACGAGCAGTACTTC. It yields the protein CASSPRTGKGHEQYF. The full variable domain, its missing parts supplied by reference TRBV13 and TRBJ2-7, is AAGVIQSPRHLIKEKRETATLKCYPIPRHDTVYWYQQGPGQDPQFLISFYEKMQSDKGSIPDRFSAQQFSDYHSELNMSSLELGDSALYFCASSPRTGKGHEQYFGPGTRLTVT.

V usage is TRBV7-9 and J usage is TRBJ2-3, with TRBD1 matching 7 bases. Looked up from germline, CDR1 is SEHNR and CDR2 is FQNEAQ (reference sequence). Losses at the gene ends were 5 bases for V and 0 bases for J; bases not matched to a gene: 5. The CDR3 loop spans 15 amino acids. CDR3 protein: CASSLTGASTDTQYF. The CDR3 bases are TGTGCCAGCAGCCTAACAGGGGCTAGCACAGATACGCAGTATTTT.

The chain is built from TRBV18 and TRBJ2-3; D is perhaps TRBD2 (6 bases). From germline, CDR1 is KGHSH and CDR2 LQKENI. Trimming removed 5 bases from V and 3 bases from J, with 9 bases in between. CDR3 length: 13 residues. CDR3 residues: CASSAGRTDTQYF. The CDR3, as DNA: TGTGCCAGCTCAGCGGGGCGGACAGATACGCAGTATTTT.

This clone was seen only once. The chain uses TRBV6-5 and TRBJ1-2; maybe TRBD1 (6 bases). CDR3 length equals 13 residues. The V gene's germline CDR1 is MNHEY and CDR2 SVGAGI. Trimming took 2 bases from V and 6 from J, leaving 10 bases between them. For the CDR3, the DNA is TGTGCCAGCAGTTACGACAGGTACCATGGCTACACCTTC. Translation: CASSYDRYHGYTF.

This clone was seen once. The chain has TRBV7-9 and TRBJ2-3; tentative D call: TRBD2 (7 bases). CDR1 SEHNR and CDR2 FQNEAQ come from the germline V gene (reference sequence). V was trimmed by 5 bases and J by 5 bases, leaving 17 bases between them. CDR3 length equals 15 residues. CDR3 loop: CASSPVGGRGDTQYF. The DNA for the CDR3 is TGTGCCAGCAGCCCCGTCGGGGGGCGGGGAGATACGCAGTATTTT.

This chain joins TRBV13 and TRBJ2-3, with 8 bases lining up with TRBD2. The CDR3 consists of 19 residues. Losses at the gene ends were 5 bases for V and 0 bases for J; bases not matched to a gene: 16. Germline-derived CDR1 and CDR2 are PRHDT and FYEKMQ (reference sequence). The CDR3 sequence: CASSPHGGAGRTSTDTQYF. For the CDR3, the DNA is TGTGCCAGCAGCCCCCACGGGGGGGCGGGACGGACTAGCACAGATACGCAGTATTTT.

The chain couples TRBV24-1 to TRBJ2-1; weak D call: TRBD1 (5 bases). Trimming took off 7 bases at V and 10 bases at J, with 13 bases between the two ends. The CDR3 has 12 residues. Germline CDR1 KGHDR, CDR2 SFDVKD. The DNA for the CDR3 is TGTGCCACCAGCCTTGTTTCAGGGGAGCAGTTCTTC. Protein product: CATSLVSGEQFF.

This clone has a single count. This sequence joins TRBV7-9 and TRBJ2-3; D could derive from TRBD1 or TRBD2 (5 bases each). The CDR3 totals 15 residues. The V gene's germline CDR1 is SEHNR and CDR2 FQNEAQ (reference sequence). V lost 3 bases, J lost 2 bases, and 12 bases lay in between. Here the CDR3 DNA reads TGTGCCAGCAGCTTCCTTTCGGGGCCCACAGATACGCAGTATTTT. Translation: CASSFLSGPTDTQYF. Full variable domain (outside the CDR3, taken from reference TRBV7-9 and TRBJ2-3): DTGVSQNPRHKITKRGQNVTFRCDPISEHNRLYWYRQTLGQGPEFLTYFQNEAQLEKSRLLSDRFSAERPKGSFSTLEIQRTEQGDSAMYLCASSFLSGPTDTQYFGPGTRLTVL.

The CDR3, as DNA: TGTGCCAGCAGTGCGGGCAGGTTTGATGGCTACACCTTC. Its protein product is CASSAGRFDGYTF. The rearrangement joins TRBV2 to TRBJ1-2, with D uncertain. Germline assignment: CDR1 SNHLY and CDR2 FYNNEI. The CDR3 is 13 amino acids. The V end was cut by 4 bases, the J end by 6 bases, with 12 bases between.

The chain combines TRBV13 with TRBJ1-2; D may be TRBD1 (5 bases). In germline, CDR1 is PRHDT, CDR2 FYEKMQ (reference sequence). The V gene lost 5 bases and the J gene lost 7 bases, with 20 bases spanning the gap. The CDR3 runs 15 residues. The CDR3 DNA reads TGTGCCAGCAGCAAGGCCGGCAGGGAGGTCTCTGGCTACACCTTC. Its protein product is CASSKAGREVSGYTF. Full variable domain (remainder filled in from reference TRBV13 and TRBJ1-2): AAGVIQSPRHLIKEKRETATLKCYPIPRHDTVYWYQQGPGQDPQFLISFYEKMQSDKGSIPDRFSAQQFSDYHSELNMSSLELGDSALYFCASSKAGREVSGYTFGSGTRLTVV.

V gene TRBV6-5 combines with J gene TRBJ1-2, with a weak D call TRBD1 (6 bases). The V gene lost 9 bases and the J gene lost 9 bases, with 11 bases spanning the gap. Germline V lookup: CDR1 MNHEY, CDR2 SVGAGI. The CDR3 extends over 10 amino acids. CDR3 protein: CASRTGSYTF. CDR3 bases: TGTGCCAGTAGAACAGGGAGCTACACCTTC.

This chain links TRBV7-3 with TRBJ2-2; perhaps TRBD1 as D (7 bases). Germline CDR1 reads SGHTA; CDR2 reads FQGTGA. V was cut by 5 bases and J by 6 bases, with 19 bases left in between. The CDR3 length is 16 residues. CDR3 protein: CASSLRQGGGAGELFF. CDR3 DNA: TGTGCCAGCAGCCTACGACAGGGAGGAGGGGCCGGGGAGCTGTTTTTT.

V is TRBV19 and J is TRBJ1-1, with D maybe TRBD1 (5 bases). CDR1 and CDR2 (germline): LNHDA, SQIVND (reference sequence). The CDR3 spans 17 residues. V was shortened by 0 bases and J by 0 bases, with 14 bases between the two germline ends. The CDR3: CASSIDRGRAVNTEAFF. CDR3 nucleotide sequence: TGTGCCAGTAGTATAGATCGGGGGAGGGCGGTGAACACTGAAGCTTTCTTT.

The chain is built from TRBV6-5 and TRBJ1-1, with TRBD1 as a possible D gene (5 bases). The V gene lost 7 bases and the J gene lost 6 bases, with 9 bases spanning the gap. The germline V gene encodes CDR1 MNHEY and CDR2 SVGAGI. CDR3 size: 11 residues. The DNA for the CDR3 is TGTGCCAGCACTCAGGGTCCTGAAGCTTTCTTT. Its translation is CASTQGPEAFF.

The chain couples TRBV5-1 to TRBJ2-1, with D possibly matching TRBD1 (5 bases). There are 16 residues in the CDR3. Germline V gene lookup returns CDR1 SGHRS and CDR2 YFSETQ. The V gene lost 0 bases and the J gene lost 1 base, with 11 bases spanning the gap. The CDR3 nucleotides are TGCGCCAGCAGCTTGGCCACAGGAGTTTCCTACAATGAGCAGTTCTTC. Translating it yields CASSLATGVSYNEQFF.

This rearrangement joins TRBV18 to TRBJ1-3; 9 nucleotides align to TRBD1. V trimming: 3 bases; J trimming: 2 bases; junction bases outside the gene matches: 2. This CDR3 is built from 15 residues. Germline CDR1 reads KGHSH; CDR2 reads LQKENI. The chain's CDR3 is CASSPGQGAGNTIYF. DNA of the CDR3: TGTGCCAGCTCACCGGGACAGGGAGCTGGAAACACCATATATTTT.